Detailed here is one T cell receptor (beta chain). This record belongs to a study of Ad26.COV2.S vaccination and SARS-CoV-2 variants. Using immunoSEQ multiplex PCR, the repertoire was profiled, and TCRdb retains in-frame clones only, with some absent. This table holds 430,000 or so clones, approximately 89% found once. Germline V gives CDR1 LGHDT, CDR2 YNNKEL (reference sequence). This CDR3 is built from 17 residues. Trimming removed 6 bases from V and 2 bases from J; junction bases left unmatched: 13. Treatment defined: some 20 received Ad26.COV2.S at low or high dose, single or two shots; 5 received placebo; per-sample allocation not given. After the first vaccine or placebo injection, samples were drawn on day 63.

The material sequenced was peripheral blood, taken in a trial of Ad26.COV2.S vaccine versus placebo. This TCR came from a person aged 18 to 65 who received the Ad26.COV2.S COVID-19 vaccine or a placebo. V and J are TRBV3-1 (or the pseudogene TRBV3-2) and TRBJ1-2; the match to TRBD1 covers 9 bases. The CDR3 DNA is TGTGCCAGCAGGTCCGGGACAGGGAATTTTAAAAACTATGGCTACACCTTC. Translating it yields CASRSGTGNFKNYGYTF.